This passage covers 12 T cell receptor beta chains from one sample sequenced in a study of Graves' ophthalmopathy and Graves' hyperthyroidism (dated by TCRdb to the late 2010s). These reads were obtained on an Illumina HiSeq 2000. TCR beta CDR3 regions were amplified from RNA transcripts for repertoire sequencing. The first round was an RT-PCR using HTBI primers with the Qiagen OneStep RT-PCR kit, and this first round was followed by a second-round multiplex PCR, then size selection and purification. The public reads were run again by TCRdb, first through fastp at Q25 and then through MiXCR, and only productive beta chains were kept. For every CDR3 protein sequence, its rows merge into one entry that carries the most common genes and DNA. The sample table lists 900,000 to 1,200,000 distinct CDR3 sequences, less than 45% of them with a count of one. Approximately 12% of the sample is held by the ten biggest clonotypes.

The sequencing input was peripheral blood or thyroid tissue (not recorded which). These receptors came from an adult man with Graves' hyperthyroidism.

This clonotype has a count of ten or more. The J gene is TRBJ2-5, the V gene TRBV2; D gene unclear. The CDR3 loop spans 11 amino acids. CDR1 is SNHLY and CDR2 is FYNNEI in the germline V gene. Trimming removed 3 bases at V and 7 bases at J, with 6 bases between. The CDR3, as DNA: TGTGCCAGCAGTGAGGCTGGGACCCAGTACTTC. Its protein is CASSEAGTQYF.

This clonotype was counted at least ten times. V and J are TRBV20-1 and TRBJ2-5, with D perhaps TRBD2 (6 bases). There are 12 residues in the CDR3. Germline V gene lookup returns CDR1 DFQATT and CDR2 SNEGSKA (reference sequence). The germline V and J ends were trimmed by 6 bases and 1 base, with 9 bases remaining between them. CDR3 loop: CSAGRGQETQYF. In nucleotides, the CDR3 is TGCAGTGCCGGGCGGGGCCAAGAGACCCAGTACTTC.

This clonotype was detected many times. V usage is TRBV29-1 and J usage is TRBJ2-5, with TRBD1 matching over 8 bases. Germline CDR1 is SQVTM and CDR2 is ANQGSEA. This CDR3 spans 12 amino acids. V lost 7 bases to trimming and J lost 5 bases; unmatched junction nucleotides: 6. CDR3 residues: CSGTWTGETQYF. The CDR3 bases are TGCAGCGGAACATGGACAGGGGAGACCCAGTACTTC.

The CDR3 nucleotides read TGTGCCAGCAGCTTAGAACAGGGAAGGAGCAATCAGCCCCAGCATTTT. Translated: CASSLEQGRSNQPQHF. The V and J genes are TRBV7-9 and TRBJ1-5, with a tentative D call TRBD1 (6 bases). Looked up from germline, CDR1 is SEHNR and CDR2 is FQNEAQ (reference sequence). The CDR3 sequence is 16 residues long. V lost 1 base to trimming and J lost 1 base, with 11 bases between them.

This clonotype was counted at least ten times. The rearrangement links TRBV2 to TRBJ1-1; TRBD1 aligns across 9 bases. Germline CDR1 reads SNHLY; CDR2 reads FYNNEI. The CDR3 contains 14 residues. Losses at the gene ends were 6 bases for V and 5 bases for J; bases not matched to a gene: 7. In DNA, the CDR3 is TGTGCCAGCAGGAGGGGACAGGGTAGGACTGAAGCTTTCTTT. It translates to CASRRGQGRTEAFF.

This clonotype came up many times. This chain joins TRBV7-2 and TRBJ1-5; D possibly corresponds to TRBD1 (5 bases). Germline V gene sequence: CDR1 SGHTA, CDR2 FQGNSA. V dropped 5 bases and J dropped 4 bases, with 15 bases sitting between them. The length of the CDR3 is 15 residues. The CDR3 region is CASSLLARENQPQHF. As DNA, the CDR3 is TGTGCCAGCAGCCTTCTAGCCAGGGAAAATCAGCCCCAGCATTTT. The full variable domain, completed using reference TRBV7-2 and TRBJ1-5, is GAGVSQSPSNKVTEKGKDVELRCDPISGHTALYWYRQSLGQGLEFLIYFQGNSAPDKSGLPSDRFSAERTGGSVSTLTIQRTQQEDSAVYLCASSLLARENQPQHFGDGTRLSIL.

The CDR3, as DNA: TGTGCCACTAAGGCAGCGAGGGAATACGAGCAGTACTTC. As protein: CATKAAREYEQYF. The rearrangement links TRBV10-3 to TRBJ2-7; TRBD2 is a possible D gene (5 bases). Germline V gene data show CDR1 as ENHRY and CDR2 as SYGVKD. This CDR3 has 13 amino acids. V was clipped by 10 bases and J by 4 bases, with 17 bases between them.

This clonotype was recorded at least ten times. V is TRBV20-1 and J is TRBJ1-5, with 7 bases lining up with TRBD1. The trim removed 5 bases at V and 5 bases at J, leaving 6 bases unmatched. This CDR3 is 13 amino acids long. Germline V gene data show CDR1 as DFQATT and CDR2 as SNEGSKA (reference sequence). CDR3 loop: CSASTGVHQPQHF. CDR3 coding DNA: TGCAGTGCTTCTACAGGGGTTCATCAGCCCCAGCATTTT.

This chain uses TRBV20-1 with TRBJ2-2; D is possibly TRBD2 (6 bases). Trimming removed 6 bases from V and 3 bases from J, with 17 bases in between. Germline CDR1 and CDR2: DFQATT and SNEGSKA (reference sequence). This CDR3 region has 15 residues. As DNA, the CDR3 is TGCAGTGCAGAGGGTATGGAGGGTGACACCGGGGAGCTGTTTTTT. This translates into CSAEGMEGDTGELFF.

This clonotype has at least ten counts. J is TRBJ2-7 and V is TRBV20-1; 7 nucleotides match TRBD1. Germline CDR1 DFQATT, CDR2 SNEGSKA (reference sequence). J was trimmed by 0 bases and V by 1 base; bases with no gene match: 3. This CDR3 region has 14 residues. The CDR3 here is CSARGTGLSYEQYF. In DNA, the CDR3 is TGCAGTGCTAGAGGGACAGGCCTCTCCTACGAGCAGTACTTC.

V is TRBV15 and J is TRBJ1-2, with D perhaps matching TRBD1 (5 bases). The CDR3 runs to 14 residues. Germline V gives CDR1 LNHNV, CDR2 YYDKDF (reference sequence). V gave up 8 bases and J gave up 5 bases, with 18 bases separating them. The DNA for the CDR3 is TGTGCCACCGCCACCAGGGACGTGAATTATGGCTACACCTTC. It translates to CATATRDVNYGYTF.

This clonotype has a count of ten or more. J is TRBJ1-2 and V is TRBV29-1, with a tentative D call TRBD1 (5 bases). Germline CDR1 reads SQVTM; CDR2 reads ANQGSEA. Trimming took 2 bases from V and 4 from J, leaving 11 bases between them. The CDR3 is made up of 13 amino acids. The CDR3 here is CSVEIATGYGYTF. CDR3 nucleotides: TGCAGCGTTGAAATCGCTACAGGCTATGGCTACACCTTC.